This T cell receptor (beta chain) was found in a study of shared clonotypes between healthy human individuals. Replicate PCRs run on sorted subsets employed approximately 200 ng DNA, 30,000 to 35,000 T cell genomes. Method: immunoSEQ multiplex PCR; TCRdb's copy keeps in-frame clones and lacks some. The table includes around 2.1 million clones, under 95% detected once. About this clone itself: Its specificity is not known.

The V gene's germline CDR1 is MNHEY and CDR2 SMNVEV (reference sequence). Trimming removed 5 bases from V and 7 bases from J; junction bases left unmatched: 12. The CDR3 covers 16 residues. Findings and limits, study-wide: Naive CD4 clonotypes overlapped across a handful of donors at roughly 4.5%. Genetic and exposure-history diversity was limited by the few donors.

Terminally differentiated effector memory CD45RA+ cells were left out of the naive CD8 fraction, which was CD45RO-negative and positively selected for CCR7. The chain recombines TRBV27 with TRBJ2-2; 8 nucleotides match TRBD2. The receptor's source is a man between 18 and 29 years old in good health. Some clones in this sample may be carry-over from other donors' samples. The source material was naive CD8+ T cells from PBMCs. The CDR3 reads CASSPGVAGSVGELFF. The CDR3 DNA reads TGTGCCAGCAGTCCCGGTGTAGCGGGATCGGTCGGGGAGCTGTTTTTT.